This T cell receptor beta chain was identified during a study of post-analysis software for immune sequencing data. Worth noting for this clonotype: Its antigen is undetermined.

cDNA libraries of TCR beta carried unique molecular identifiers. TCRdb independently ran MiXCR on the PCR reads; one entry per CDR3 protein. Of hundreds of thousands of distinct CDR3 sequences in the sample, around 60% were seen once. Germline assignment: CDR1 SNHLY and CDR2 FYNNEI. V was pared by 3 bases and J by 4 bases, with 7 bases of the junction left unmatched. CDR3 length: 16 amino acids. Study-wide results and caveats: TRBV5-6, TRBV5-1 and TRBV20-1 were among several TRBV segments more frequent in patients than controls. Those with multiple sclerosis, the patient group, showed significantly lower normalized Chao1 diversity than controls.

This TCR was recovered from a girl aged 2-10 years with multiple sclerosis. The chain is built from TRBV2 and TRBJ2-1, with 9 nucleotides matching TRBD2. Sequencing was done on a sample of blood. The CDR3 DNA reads TGTGCCAGCAGTGACGTGACTAGCGGTCTTTACAATGAGCAGTTCTTC. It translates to CASSDVTSGLYNEQFF.